One and the same sample provided the 22 T cell receptor beta chains below, sequenced in a study of Ad26.COV2.S vaccination and SARS-CoV-2 variants. Regarding treatment: 19 received Ad26.COV2.S at low or high dose, single or two shots; roughly five received placebo; per-sample allocation not given. Sampling occurred on day 63 after the first vaccine or placebo injection. Profiling relied on immunoSEQ multiplex PCR, and the TCRdb table lists in-frame clones only, not all of them. The sample lists hundreds of thousands of clones; 92% were seen once. This specimen was peripheral blood, taken in a trial of Ad26.COV2.S vaccine versus placebo. The receptors originated from a person between 18 and 60 years old who received the Ad26.COV2.S COVID-19 vaccine or a placebo.

This CDR3 reads CASSQDIIRGTLAKNIQYF. CDR3 in DNA: TGCGCCAGCAGCCAAGATATTATAAGGGGGACGCTAGCCAAAAACATTCAGTACTTC. This sequence joins TRBV4-3 and TRBJ2-4, with D maybe TRBD1 (6 bases). This CDR3 is built from 19 residues. V was shortened by 0 bases and J by 0 bases, with 18 bases between the two germline ends. The germline gives CDR1 LGHNA, CDR2 YSLEER.

The chain recombines TRBV4-1 with TRBJ1-5; maybe TRBD1 (5 bases). V lost 1 base, J lost 5 bases, and 12 bases lay in between. The CDR3 has 15 residues. Germline CDR1 is MGHRA and CDR2 is YSYEKL. The CDR3 DNA sequence: TGCGCCAGCAGCCAAGGATCATCCAGGGATCAGCCCCAGCATTTT. This gives the protein CASSQGSSRDQPQHF.

Comments on this clone: An end of the junction does not agree with germline; a read error may underlie this. This chain's CDR3 is CSASPRTSGGGGPF. The DNA of the CDR3 is TGCAGTGCTAGTCCCCGTACTAGCGGGGGGGGAGGACCCTTT. The rearrangement joins TRBV20-1 to TRBJ2-3; 13 bases line up with TRBD2. Germline-derived CDR1 and CDR2 are DFQATT and SNEGSKA (reference sequence). CDR3 length: 14 amino acids.

V gene TRBV30 combines with J gene TRBJ2-7, with TRBD1 as a possible D gene (8 bases). Trimming shortened V by 2 bases and J by 10 bases, and 24 bases separated the two germline ends. This CDR3 has 15 amino acids. Germline CDR1 is GTSNPN and CDR2 is SVGIG (reference sequence). CDR3 region: CAWSQAPGTGGGQYF. CDR3 bases: TGTGCCTGGAGTCAAGCCCCCGGGACAGGCGGGGGTCAGTACTTC.

The rearrangement joins TRBV5-6 to TRBJ1-2; 8 nucleotides match TRBD1. V shed 4 bases and J 6 bases; nucleotides not matched to a gene: 5. This CDR3 spans 13 amino acids. Germline-derived CDR1 and CDR2 are SGHDT and YYEEEE. The chain's CDR3 is CASSLGQEDGYTF. For the CDR3, the DNA is TGTGCCAGCAGCCTGGGACAGGAGGATGGCTACACCTTC.

The table lists this clone with a count of one. This chain uses TRBV12-3 or TRBV12-4 with TRBJ2-5; TRBD1 might be the D (6 bases). This CDR3 is 12 amino acids long. Deletions cut 9 bases from V and 3 bases from J, with 11 bases between. CDR3 loop: CARSGHEETQYF. The CDR3 nucleotides read TGTGCCAGATCGGGACATGAAGAGACCCAGTACTTC.

V usage is TRBV27 and J usage is TRBJ2-1; 10 nucleotides align to TRBD1. The trim removed 6 bases at V and 7 bases at J, leaving 6 bases unmatched. Germline CDR1 and CDR2: MNHEY and SMNVEV (reference sequence). The CDR3 is made up of 14 amino acids. The CDR3 spells CASSRQGAWNEQFF. In DNA, the CDR3 is TGTGCCAGCAGCAGACAGGGGGCATGGAATGAGCAGTTCTTC.

The rearrangement joins TRBV5-4 to TRBJ2-7; TRBD1 is a possible D gene (5 bases). The CDR3 extends over 15 amino acids. Germline-derived CDR1 and CDR2 are SGHNT and YYREEE (reference sequence). Between the trimmed V and J ends, which lost 4 bases and 0 bases, there was a span of 14 bases. CDR3 residues: CASSVRTPPSYEQYF. The CDR3 DNA reads TGTGCCAGCAGCGTAAGGACACCGCCCTCCTACGAGCAGTACTTC. Using reference TRBV5-4 and TRBJ2-7 for the parts outside the CDR3, the full variable domain is ETGVTQSPTHLIKTRGQQVTLRCSSQSGHNTVSWYQQALGQGPQFIFQYYREEENGRGNFPPRFSGLQFPNYSSELNVNALELDDSALYLCASSVRTPPSYEQYFGPGTRLTVT.

This clone has just one count. The rearrangement links TRBV18 to TRBJ1-6; 8 bases align to TRBD1. This CDR3 has 16 amino acids. Germline V gives CDR1 KGHSH, CDR2 LQKENI. Trimming removed 3 bases from V and 6 bases from J; junction bases left unmatched: 7. The CDR3 coding sequence is TGTGCCAGCTCACCCCAGGGGGCCGGCTGTAATTCACCCCTCCACTTT. Its translation is CASSPQGAGCNSPLHF.

The chain couples TRBV6-5 to TRBJ2-1; 7 bases align to TRBD1. This CDR3 region has 13 residues. The V gene end was trimmed by 5 bases and the J gene end by 5 bases; junction bases not matched to a gene: 3. CDR1 and CDR2 from the germline V gene are MNHEY and SVGAGI. Here the CDR3 reads CASSRDSHNEQFF. The DNA of the CDR3 is TGTGCCAGCAGTCGGGACAGTCACAATGAGCAGTTCTTC.

The gene calls are TRBV11-2 and TRBJ2-7; 8 nucleotides line up with TRBD2. Germline CDR1 SGHAT, CDR2 FQNNGV. V was pared by 4 bases and J by 1 base, with 6 bases of the junction left unmatched. The CDR3 runs to 15 residues. The CDR3 DNA reads as TGTGCCAGCAGCTCCACTAGCGGAGGGTCCTACGAGCAGTACTTC. Its protein is CASSSTSGGSYEQYF.

The chain combines TRBV29-1 with TRBJ2-3, with no clear D. This CDR3 comprises 12 residues. Germline CDR1 reads SQVTM; CDR2 reads ANQGSEA. Between the trimmed V and J ends, which lost 4 bases and 9 bases, there was a span of 14 bases. The CDR3 bases are TGCAGCGTTGTCGGGTCGTCGGGCACGCAGTATTTT. Translated: CSVVGSSGTQYF.

The gene calls are TRBV27 and TRBJ2-5; D is unresolved. CDR3 length: 15 amino acids. Per the germline V gene, CDR1 is MNHEY and CDR2 is SMNVEV (reference sequence). V was shortened by 2 bases and J by 0 bases, with 10 bases between the two germline ends. CDR3 residues: CASSLGDEYQETQYF. The CDR3 coding sequence is TGTGCCAGCAGTTTAGGGGATGAGTACCAAGAGACCCAGTACTTC.

For this clone: The same CDR3 arises from other DNA sequences in this sample as well. The chain joins TRBV5-1 to TRBJ1-1; no firm D call. CDR1 SGHRS and CDR2 YFSETQ come from the germline V gene. The CDR3 has 14 residues. Trimming pared 0 bases from V and 1 base from J, leaving 7 bases between. The CDR3 spells CASSLGQTNTEAFF. CDR3 coding DNA: TGCGCCAGCAGCTTGGGCCAGACGAACACTGAAGCTTTCTTT.

V is TRBV27 and J is TRBJ2-1; D is uncertain. CDR1 MNHEY and CDR2 SMNVEV come from the germline V gene (reference sequence). Trimming removed 10 bases at V and 2 bases at J, with 15 bases between. CDR3 length: 14 amino acids. The CDR3 nucleotides are TGTGCCATCCGTCCCAGAGACCCCTACAATGAGCAGTTCTTC. It is translated as CAIRPRDPYNEQFF.

This clone was found once. This sequence joins TRBV2 and TRBJ2-7; a weak D match, TRBD1 (5 bases). The CDR3 sequence is 13 residues long. Trimming removed 10 bases from V and 12 bases from J, with 25 bases in between. Germline V CDR1 and CDR2: SNHLY, FYNNEI. This CDR3 is CATSDMQGNGLYF. As DNA, the CDR3 is TGTGCCACCAGCGATATGCAGGGAAATGGGCTGTACTTC.

This chain uses TRBV7-2 with TRBJ2-7; D may be TRBD1 (5 bases). The germline CDR1 and CDR2 sequences are SGHTA and FQGNSA. CDR3 length equals 13 residues. Trimming pared 4 bases from V and 6 bases from J, leaving 13 bases between. The CDR3 reads CASSSSQETEQYF. The CDR3 nucleotides are TGTGCCAGCAGCTCCTCACAGGAGACCGAGCAGTACTTC.

The chain is built from TRBV19 and TRBJ1-1, with a tentative D call TRBD1 (5 bases). The CDR3 length is 14 residues. Germline V gene lookup returns CDR1 LNHDA and CDR2 SQIVND (reference sequence). Trimming pared 3 bases from V and 4 bases from J, leaving 12 bases between. The CDR3 coding sequence is TGTGCCAGTAGTATTGCGGGGGAGGGCACTGAAGCTTTCTTT. It is translated as CASSIAGEGTEAFF.

This chain uses TRBV6-2 or TRBV6-3 with TRBJ1-2, with D unclear. Germline V gene data show CDR1 as MNHEY and CDR2 as SVGEGT. The CDR3 extends over 13 amino acids. Trimming shortened V by 0 bases and J by 3 bases, and 5 bases separated the two germline ends. The CDR3 loop is CASSYSGDYGYTF. DNA for the CDR3: TGTGCCAGCAGTTACTCGGGAGACTATGGCTACACCTTC.

The chain couples TRBV4-3 to TRBJ1-2; 9 nucleotides match TRBD1. CDR1 is LGHNA, CDR2 YSLEER, per germline. Trimming at V came to 4 bases and at J to 6 bases, leaving 9 bases not matched to a gene. The CDR3 spans 15 residues. The CDR3 sequence: CASSPDPGTGNGYTF. DNA of the CDR3: TGCGCCAGCAGCCCGGACCCCGGGACAGGGAATGGCTACACCTTC.

This sequence joins TRBV2 and TRBJ2-5; maybe TRBD1 (5 bases). Germline CDR1 SNHLY, CDR2 FYNNEI. This CDR3 is built from 14 residues. The V and J ends lost 7 bases and 2 bases respectively, with 14 bases between them. The CDR3 sequence is CASIKGQTQETQYF. CDR3 nucleotide sequence: TGTGCCAGCATCAAGGGGCAAACTCAAGAGACCCAGTACTTC.

The rearrangement joins TRBV5-8 to TRBJ2-3; no firm D call. From germline, CDR1 is SGHTS and CDR2 YDEGEE. The CDR3 is made up of 10 amino acids. The CDR3 region is CIEPEDTQYF. CDR3 coding DNA: TGTATCGAGCCTGAAGATACGCAGTATTTT.